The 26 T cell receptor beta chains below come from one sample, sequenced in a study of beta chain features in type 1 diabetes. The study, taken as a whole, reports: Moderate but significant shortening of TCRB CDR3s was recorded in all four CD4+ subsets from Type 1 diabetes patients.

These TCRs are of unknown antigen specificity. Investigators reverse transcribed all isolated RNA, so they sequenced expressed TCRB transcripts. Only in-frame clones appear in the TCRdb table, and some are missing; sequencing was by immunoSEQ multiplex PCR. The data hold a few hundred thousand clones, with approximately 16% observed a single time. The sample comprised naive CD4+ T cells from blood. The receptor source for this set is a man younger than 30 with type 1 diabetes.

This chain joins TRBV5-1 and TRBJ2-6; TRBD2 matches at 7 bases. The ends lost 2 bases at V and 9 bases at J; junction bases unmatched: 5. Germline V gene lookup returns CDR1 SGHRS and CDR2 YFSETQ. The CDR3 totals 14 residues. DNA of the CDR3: TGCGCCAGCAGCTTCGAAGGGGAGGGCAACGTCCTGACTTTC. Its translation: CASSFEGEGNVLTF.

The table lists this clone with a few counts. CDR3 residues: CATSRLAGGNYNEQFF. The CDR3 DNA is TGTGCCACCAGCAGACTTGCGGGAGGGAACTACAATGAGCAGTTCTTC. The genes are TRBV15 and TRBJ2-1, with 9 bases that match TRBD2. The CDR3 totals 16 residues. CDR1 LNHNV and CDR2 YYDKDF come from the germline V gene (reference sequence). V gave up 2 bases and J gave up 3 bases; unmatched junction bases: 5.

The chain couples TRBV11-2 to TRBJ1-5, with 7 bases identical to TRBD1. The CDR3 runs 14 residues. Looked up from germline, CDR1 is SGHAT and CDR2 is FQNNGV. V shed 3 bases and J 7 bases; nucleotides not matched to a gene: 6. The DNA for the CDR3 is TGTGCCAGCAGCTTGACAGGGACCGGGCAGCCCCAGCATTTT. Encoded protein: CASSLTGTGQPQHF.

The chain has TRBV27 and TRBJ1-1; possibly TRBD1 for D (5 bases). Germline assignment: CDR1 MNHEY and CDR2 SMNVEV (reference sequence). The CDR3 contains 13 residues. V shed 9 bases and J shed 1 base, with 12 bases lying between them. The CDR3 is CASHQGRNTEAFF. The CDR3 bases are TGTGCCAGTCACCAGGGTAGGAACACTGAAGCTTTCTTT.

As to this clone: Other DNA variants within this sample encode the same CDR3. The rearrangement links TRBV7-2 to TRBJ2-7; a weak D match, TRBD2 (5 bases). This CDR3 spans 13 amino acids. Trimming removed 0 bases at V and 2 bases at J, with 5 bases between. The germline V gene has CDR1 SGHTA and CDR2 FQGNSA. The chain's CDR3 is CASSLAGTYEQYF. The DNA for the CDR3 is TGTGCCAGCAGCTTAGCCGGGACCTACGAGCAGTACTTC. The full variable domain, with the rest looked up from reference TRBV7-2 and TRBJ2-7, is GAGVSQSPSNKVTEKGKDVELRCDPISGHTALYWYRQSLGQGLEFLIYFQGNSAPDKSGLPSDRFSAERTGGSVSTLTIQRTQQEDSAVYLCASSLAGTYEQYFGPGTRLTVT.

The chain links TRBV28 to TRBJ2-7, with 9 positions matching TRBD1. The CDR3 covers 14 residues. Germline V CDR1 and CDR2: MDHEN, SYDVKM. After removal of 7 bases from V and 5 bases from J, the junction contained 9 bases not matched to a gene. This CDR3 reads CASIPGQGFDEQYF. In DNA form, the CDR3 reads TGTGCCAGCATACCCGGACAGGGGTTCGACGAGCAGTACTTC.

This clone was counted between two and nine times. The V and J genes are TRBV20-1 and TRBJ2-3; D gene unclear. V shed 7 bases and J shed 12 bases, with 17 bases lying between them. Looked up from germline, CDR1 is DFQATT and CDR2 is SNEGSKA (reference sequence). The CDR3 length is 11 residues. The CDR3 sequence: CSVPSRDCQYF. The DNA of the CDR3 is TGCAGTGTCCCAAGTCGAGACTGCCAGTATTTT.

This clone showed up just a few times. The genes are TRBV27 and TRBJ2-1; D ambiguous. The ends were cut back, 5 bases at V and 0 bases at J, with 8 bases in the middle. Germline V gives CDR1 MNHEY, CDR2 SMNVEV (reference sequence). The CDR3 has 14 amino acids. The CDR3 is CASSLESSYNEQFF. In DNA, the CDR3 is TGTGCCAGCAGTCTAGAGAGCTCCTACAATGAGCAGTTCTTC.

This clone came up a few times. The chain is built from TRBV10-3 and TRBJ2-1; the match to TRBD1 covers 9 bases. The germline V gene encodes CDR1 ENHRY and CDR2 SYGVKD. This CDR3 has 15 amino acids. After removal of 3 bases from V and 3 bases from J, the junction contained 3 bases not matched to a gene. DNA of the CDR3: TGTGCCATCAGTGAACCGGGACAGGGCTACAATGAGCAGTTCTTC. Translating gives CAISEPGQGYNEQFF.

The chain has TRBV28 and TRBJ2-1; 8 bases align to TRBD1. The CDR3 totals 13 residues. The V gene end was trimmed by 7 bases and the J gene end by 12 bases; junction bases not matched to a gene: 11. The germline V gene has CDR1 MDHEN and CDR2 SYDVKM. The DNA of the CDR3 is TGTGCCAGCACCTCGGCGGACAGGGTCGGGCAGTTCTTC. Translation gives CASTSADRVGQFF.

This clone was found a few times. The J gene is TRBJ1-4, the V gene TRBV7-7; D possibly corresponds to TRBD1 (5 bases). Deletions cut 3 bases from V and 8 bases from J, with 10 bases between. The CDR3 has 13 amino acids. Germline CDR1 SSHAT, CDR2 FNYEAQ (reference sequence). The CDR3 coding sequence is TGTGCCAGCAGCTTGACCGGGGGGGAAAAACTGTTTTTT. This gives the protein CASSLTGGEKLFF.

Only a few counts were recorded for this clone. The CDR3 coding sequence is TGCGCCAGCAGCCAAGAAACAGCCCCAAGCTATGGCTACACCTTC. Its translation is CASSQETAPSYGYTF. The chain carries TRBV4-1 and TRBJ1-2, with no clear D. The CDR3 is 15 amino acids. Looked up from germline, CDR1 is MGHRA and CDR2 is YSYEKL. The ends were cut back, 0 bases at V and 4 bases at J, with 12 bases in the middle.

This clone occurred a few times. The CDR3 is CASSLAGGSNEQFF. CDR3 coding DNA: TGTGCCAGCTCATTGGCGGGGGGGAGCAATGAGCAGTTCTTC. The genes are TRBV18 and TRBJ2-1; TRBD2 matches 9 bases. Germline CDR1 and CDR2: KGHSH and LQKENI. The CDR3 runs to 14 residues. Trimming took 5 bases from V and 6 from J; bases not matched to a gene: 5.

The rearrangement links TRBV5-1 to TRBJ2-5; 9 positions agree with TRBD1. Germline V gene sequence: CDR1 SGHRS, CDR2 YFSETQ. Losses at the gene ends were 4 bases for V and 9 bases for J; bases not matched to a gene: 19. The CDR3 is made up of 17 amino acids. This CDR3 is CASSAGTGTQIGRAQYF. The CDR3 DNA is TGCGCCAGCAGCGCCGGGACAGGGACCCAAATAGGGAGGGCCCAGTACTTC.

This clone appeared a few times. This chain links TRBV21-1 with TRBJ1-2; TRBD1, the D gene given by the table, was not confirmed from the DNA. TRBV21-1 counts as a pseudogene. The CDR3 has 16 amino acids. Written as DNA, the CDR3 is TGTGCCAGCAGCAAACTCCTATCGACAGGGGACCCTGGCTACACCTTC. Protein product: CASSKLLSTGDPGYTF.

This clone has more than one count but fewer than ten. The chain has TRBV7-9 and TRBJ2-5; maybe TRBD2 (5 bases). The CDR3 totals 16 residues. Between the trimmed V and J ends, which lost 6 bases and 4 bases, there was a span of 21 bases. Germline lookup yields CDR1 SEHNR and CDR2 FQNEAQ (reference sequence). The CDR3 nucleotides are TGTGCCAGCAGTCCGGGGAGCGCCCCATTACGAGAGACCCAGTACTTC. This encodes CASSPGSAPLRETQYF.

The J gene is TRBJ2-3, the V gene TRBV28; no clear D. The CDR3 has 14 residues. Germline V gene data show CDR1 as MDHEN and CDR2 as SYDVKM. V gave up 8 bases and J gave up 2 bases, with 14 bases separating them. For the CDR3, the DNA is TGTGCCAGCCGAGTTCACGGTTCCACAGATACGCAGTATTTT. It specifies CASRVHGSTDTQYF.

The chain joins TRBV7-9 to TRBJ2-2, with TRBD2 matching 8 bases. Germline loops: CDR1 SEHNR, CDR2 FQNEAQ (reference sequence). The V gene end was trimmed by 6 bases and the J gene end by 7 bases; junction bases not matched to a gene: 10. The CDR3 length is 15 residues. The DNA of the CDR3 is TGTGCCAGCAGTTCCGGGACTAGAATGGTCGGGGAGCTGTTTTTT. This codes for CASSSGTRMVGELFF.

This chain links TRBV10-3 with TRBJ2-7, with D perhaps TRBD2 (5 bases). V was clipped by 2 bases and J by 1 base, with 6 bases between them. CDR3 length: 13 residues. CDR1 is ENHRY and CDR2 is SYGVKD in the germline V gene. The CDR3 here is CAISERGSYEQYF. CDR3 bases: TGTGCCATCAGTGAGCGGGGATCCTACGAGCAGTACTTC.

The CDR3, as DNA: TGCAGCGTTGAGGGACAGGGGAGAACTGAAGCTTTCTTT. This gives the protein CSVEGQGRTEAFF. V is TRBV29-1 and J is TRBJ1-1, with 10 bases matching TRBD1. This CDR3 region has 13 residues. V lost 3 bases and J lost 5; bases outside the gene matches: 3. Germline lookup yields CDR1 SQVTM and CDR2 ANQGSEA.

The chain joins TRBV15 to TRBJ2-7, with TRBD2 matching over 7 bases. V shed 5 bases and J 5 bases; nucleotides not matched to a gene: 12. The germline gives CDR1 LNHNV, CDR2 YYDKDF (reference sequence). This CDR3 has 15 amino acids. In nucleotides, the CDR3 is TGTGCCACCAGCCAAACCGGGACTAATTGGGACGAGCAGTACTTC. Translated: CATSQTGTNWDEQYF.

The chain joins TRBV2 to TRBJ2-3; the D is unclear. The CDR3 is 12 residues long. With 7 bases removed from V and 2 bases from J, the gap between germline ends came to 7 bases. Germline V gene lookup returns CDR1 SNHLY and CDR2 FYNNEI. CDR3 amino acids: CASTVYTDTQYF. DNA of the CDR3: TGTGCCAGCACCGTTTACACAGATACGCAGTATTTT.

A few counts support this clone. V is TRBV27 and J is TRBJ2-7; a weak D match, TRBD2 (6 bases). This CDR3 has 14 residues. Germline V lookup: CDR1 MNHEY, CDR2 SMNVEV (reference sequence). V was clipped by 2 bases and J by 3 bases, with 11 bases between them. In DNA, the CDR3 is TGTGCCAGCAGTTTACAGGGAGGCAGCTACGAGCAGTACTTC. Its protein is CASSLQGGSYEQYF.

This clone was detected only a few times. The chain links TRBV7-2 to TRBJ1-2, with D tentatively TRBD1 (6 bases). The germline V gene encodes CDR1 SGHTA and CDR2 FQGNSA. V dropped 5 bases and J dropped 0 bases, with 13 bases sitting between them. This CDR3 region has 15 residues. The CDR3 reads CASSPGQNTNYGYTF. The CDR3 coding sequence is TGTGCCAGCAGCCCTGGACAGAACACTAACTATGGCTACACCTTC.

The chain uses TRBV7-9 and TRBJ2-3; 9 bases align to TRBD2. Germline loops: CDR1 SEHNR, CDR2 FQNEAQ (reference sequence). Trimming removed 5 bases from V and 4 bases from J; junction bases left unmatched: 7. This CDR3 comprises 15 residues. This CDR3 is CASSPLAGMADTQYF. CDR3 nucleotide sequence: TGTGCCAGCAGCCCGCTAGCGGGGATGGCAGATACGCAGTATTTT.

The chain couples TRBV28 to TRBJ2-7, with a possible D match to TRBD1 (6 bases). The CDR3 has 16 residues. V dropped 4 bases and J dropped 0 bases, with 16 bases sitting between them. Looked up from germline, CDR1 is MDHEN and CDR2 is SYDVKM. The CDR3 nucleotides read TGTGCCAGCAGTTCGGCGAGTGGCAGGGGCTCCTACGAGCAGTACTTC. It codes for CASSSASGRGSYEQYF.